One sample yielded the 10 T cell receptor beta chains listed below, sequenced in a study of a mutant IDH1 vaccine in newly diagnosed glioma. The table came from immunoSEQ multiplex PCR; TCRdb's copy has only in-frame clones and leaves some out. The repertoire includes about 92,000 clones, 80% of them detected once, and around 7% sits in the top ten. Specified time point: baseline, week 1 (first vaccination visit). Stated treatment: pre-vaccination baseline after standard-of-care therapy. The sequenced sample was PBMCs, obtained from a glioma patient treated with radiotherapy, temozolomide or both. These receptors came from a man in his forties with glioma.

The V gene is TRBV6-5, the J gene TRBJ1-1; the D is unclear. V lost 7 bases and J 2 bases, leaving 11 bases between the germline ends. The CDR3 loop spans 13 amino acids. CDR1 MNHEY and CDR2 SVGAGI come from the germline V gene. The CDR3 reads CASNAHPNTEAFF. The CDR3 bases are TGTGCCAGCAACGCCCACCCAAACACTGAAGCTTTCTTT.

The chain couples TRBV9 to TRBJ2-7; unclear D gene. The CDR3 is made up of 16 amino acids. The germline gives CDR1 SGDLS, CDR2 YYNGEE. V was clipped by 4 bases and J by 1 base, with 18 bases between them. DNA of the CDR3: TGTGCCAGCAGCCCGCGATCTCGAACGGATTCCTACGAGCAGTACTTC. This encodes CASSPRSRTDSYEQYF.

V is TRBV4-3 and J is TRBJ2-1; the D is unclear. Germline assignment: CDR1 LGHNA and CDR2 YSLEER. V lost 4 bases, J lost 4 bases, and 17 bases lay in between. This CDR3 has 16 residues. CDR3 region: CASSRMDQPKYNEQFF. The CDR3 coding sequence is TGCGCCAGCAGCCGGATGGACCAACCCAAATACAATGAGCAGTTCTTC.

A few counts support this clone. This chain uses TRBV5-1 with TRBJ1-4; D gene unclear. The length of the CDR3 is 13 residues. V lost 4 bases, J lost 4 bases, and 8 bases lay in between. CDR1 is SGHRS, CDR2 YFSETQ, per germline. Written as DNA, the CDR3 is TGCGCCAGCAGCCTAAACGGTAATGAAAAACTGTTTTTT. It is translated as CASSLNGNEKLFF.

The chain joins TRBV13 to TRBJ2-5; D perhaps matches TRBD1 (5 bases). Germline CDR1 and CDR2: PRHDT and FYEKMQ (reference sequence). Trimming pared 3 bases from V and 7 bases from J, leaving 9 bases between. The CDR3 has 12 amino acids. DNA of the CDR3: TGTGCCAGCAGCTTCCAAACAGGGACCCAGTACTTC. Encoded protein: CASSFQTGTQYF.

This clone was seen more than once but under ten times. This chain joins TRBV6-6 and TRBJ2-7; TRBD1 agrees at 7 bases. Germline V lookup: CDR1 MNHNY, CDR2 SVGAGI (reference sequence). Trimming took 4 bases from V and 5 from J; bases not matched to a gene: 5. The CDR3 sequence is 13 residues long. The CDR3 loop reads CASSFDRVNEQYF. DNA for the CDR3: TGTGCCAGCAGTTTTGACAGGGTGAACGAGCAGTACTTC.

The V call is TRBV7-8, the J call TRBJ2-2; 9 bases are shared with TRBD2. The CDR3 consists of 16 residues. Germline V lookup: CDR1 SGHVS, CDR2 FQNEAQ. Trimming cost V 7 bases and J 1 base; bases outside gene matches: 7. The CDR3 region has the DNA TGTGCCAGCACTTCTAGCGGGGCGGTGAACACCGGGGAGCTGTTTTTT. Its translation: CASTSSGAVNTGELFF.

This clone was picked up one time. The V call is TRBV7-2, the J call TRBJ1-5, with D perhaps matching TRBD1 (5 bases). Germline V gives CDR1 SGHTA, CDR2 FQGNSA. The CDR3 has 16 amino acids. Trimming shortened V by 5 bases and J by 3 bases, and 17 bases separated the two germline ends. The chain's CDR3 is CASSARTTGTNQPQHF. As DNA, the CDR3 is TGTGCCAGCAGCGCGCGAACTACAGGAACCAATCAGCCCCAGCATTTT.

This clone was seen once. The chain carries TRBV7-2 and TRBJ2-5, with TRBD1 matching 10 bases. The CDR3 is 16 residues long. Germline assignment: CDR1 SGHTA and CDR2 FQGNSA. The J segment lost 5 bases and the V segment lost 6 bases, leaving 12 bases of the junction unmatched. The DNA of the CDR3 is TGTGCCAGCAGTTTACTTCCGGGACAGGGGCAGGAGACCCAGTACTTC. Protein product: CASSLLPGQGQETQYF. Combining the CDR3 with reference TRBV7-2 and TRBJ2-5 gives the whole variable domain GAGVSQSPSNKVTEKGKDVELRCDPISGHTALYWYRQSLGQGLEFLIYFQGNSAPDKSGLPSDRFSAERTGGSVSTLTIQRTQQEDSAVYLCASSLLPGQGQETQYFGPGTRLLVL.

This clone was recorded many times. V gene TRBV14 combines with J gene TRBJ1-2; 7 nucleotides align to TRBD1. The germline V gene has CDR1 SGHDN and CDR2 FVKESK. The CDR3 loop spans 13 amino acids. The junction had 9 bases not matched to a gene; V was cut back by 4 bases and J by 10 bases. The CDR3, as DNA: TGTGCCAGCAGCCTTAGACAGGGTTCTGACTACACCTTC. This codes for CASSLRQGSDYTF. Looking up the rest from reference TRBV14 and TRBJ1-2 gives the full variable domain: EAGVTQFPSHSVIEKGQTVTLRCDPISGHDNLYWYRRVMGKEIKFLLHFVKESKQDESGMPNNRFLAERTGGTYSTLKVQPAELEDSGVYFCASSLRQGSDYTFGSGTRLTVV.